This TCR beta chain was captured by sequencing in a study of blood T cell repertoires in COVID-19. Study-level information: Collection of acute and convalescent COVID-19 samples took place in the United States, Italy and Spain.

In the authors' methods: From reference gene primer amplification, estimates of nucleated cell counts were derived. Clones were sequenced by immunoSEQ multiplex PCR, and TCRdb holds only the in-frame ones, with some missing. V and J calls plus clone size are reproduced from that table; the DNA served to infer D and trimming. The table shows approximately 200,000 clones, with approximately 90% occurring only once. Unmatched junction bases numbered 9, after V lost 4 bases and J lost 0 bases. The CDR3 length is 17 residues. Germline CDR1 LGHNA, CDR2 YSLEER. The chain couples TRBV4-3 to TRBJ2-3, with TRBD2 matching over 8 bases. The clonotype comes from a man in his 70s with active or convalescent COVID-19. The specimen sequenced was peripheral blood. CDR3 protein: CASSPGTRVSSTDTQYF. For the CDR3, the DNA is TGCGCCAGCAGCCCCGGGACTAGGGTCTCTAGCACAGATACGCAGTATTTT.